A single sample is the source of the 30 T cell receptor beta chains below, sequenced in a study of spatial heterogeneity in lung cancer (dated by TCRdb to 2018 to 2020). Library preparation used 5' RACE. Data came from a NextSeq 500. TCRdb reprocessing: public reads trimmed at Q25 with fastp, clones called with MiXCR, in-frame beta chains kept. When rows share a CDR3 protein, they turn into one entry using the most common DNA and genes. The sample includes around 60,000 distinct CDR3 sequences, with 8.4% observed a single time. Of the sample, less than 15% is held by the ten largest clones. The time point label for this specimen denotes: sample taken at primary tumor resection. Whole RNA extracted from tumor and nontumor lung tissue, or from cryopreserved PBMC samples, was used for TCR sequencing without cell sorting. This sample comprised PBMCs, obtained at surgery. The receptors shown here come from a female donor with early-stage non-small cell lung cancer.

The gene calls are TRBV5-1 and TRBJ2-1; TRBD2 agrees at 9 bases. Trimming took 4 bases from V and 3 from J; bases not matched to a gene: 8. Germline assignment: CDR1 SGHRS and CDR2 YFSETQ. This CDR3 spans 16 amino acids. The CDR3 region has the DNA TGCGCCAGCAGCCTCCTTAGCGGGAGTCTCTACAATGAGCAGTTCTTC. This sequence encodes CASSLLSGSLYNEQFF.

This clonotype was seen ten or more times. This chain links TRBV12-3 or TRBV12-4 with TRBJ1-5, with D maybe TRBD1 (6 bases). Trimming removed 6 bases at V and 0 bases at J, with 21 bases between. CDR3 size: 18 residues. The CDR3 region is CASRRHRETLYSNQPQHF. The CDR3 DNA sequence: TGTGCCAGCAGGCGGCACAGGGAAACACTCTATAGCAATCAGCCCCAGCATTTT.

Points on this clonotype: This may stem from a read error, because a much larger clone lies one nucleotide away. The rearrangement links TRBV5-1 to TRBJ1-4; weak D call: TRBD1 (5 bases). Germline CDR1 and CDR2: SGHRS and YFSETQ. The CDR3 consists of 16 residues. For the CDR3, the DNA is TGCACCAGCAGCTCGGGGCGGACCGCGGCGGGTGAAAAACTGTTTTTT. This translates into CTSSSGRTAAGEKLFF. Combining the CDR3 with reference TRBV5-1 and TRBJ1-4 gives the whole variable domain KAGVTQTPRYLIKTRGQQVTLSCSPISGHRSVSWYQQTPGQGLQFLFEYFSETQRNKGNFPGRFSGRQFSNSRSEMNVSTLELGDSALYLCTSSSGRTAAGEKLFFGSGTQLSVL.

This clonotype counts as medium-sized. The chain is built from TRBV20-1 and TRBJ2-5; TRBD2 aligns across 10 bases. The CDR3 totals 13 residues. The germline gives CDR1 DFQATT, CDR2 SNEGSKA (reference sequence). V lost 5 bases, J lost 4 bases, and 4 bases stayed unmatched. The CDR3 sequence: CSAGSSGGETQYF. The CDR3 coding sequence is TGCAGTGCTGGCTCTAGCGGGGGAGAGACCCAGTACTTC.

Many counts were recorded for this clonotype. V is TRBV28 and J is TRBJ2-7; 9 bases align to TRBD1. CDR1 is MDHEN, CDR2 SYDVKM, per germline. V shed 5 bases, J shed 3 bases, and the junction held 8 bases outside the gene matches. CDR3 length: 15 amino acids. CDR3 nucleotide sequence: TGTGCCAGCAGTCCCGGGACAGGGACCGACTACGAGCAGTACTTC. Translated: CASSPGTGTDYEQYF. The entire variable domain, with the rest obtained from reference TRBV28 and TRBJ2-7, is as follows: DVKVTQSSRYLVKRTGEKVFLECVQDMDHENMFWYRQDPGLGLRLIYFSYDVKMKEKGDIPEGYSVSREKKERFSLILESASTNQTSMYLCASSPGTGTDYEQYFGPGTRLTVT.

This clonotype showed up many times. The rearrangement links TRBV9 to TRBJ1-1; D may be TRBD1 (5 bases). The CDR3 consists of 18 residues. The V gene lost 0 bases and the J gene lost 0 bases, with 18 bases spanning the gap. Germline V gives CDR1 SGDLS, CDR2 YYNGEE. In DNA, the CDR3 is TGTGCCAGCAGCGTAGATCCCTCACAGGAAAACATGAACACTGAAGCTTTCTTT. The encoded protein is CASSVDPSQENMNTEAFF.

This clonotype was seen a few times. This chain joins TRBV5-1 and TRBJ2-5; 12 bases match TRBD1. The CDR3 covers 16 residues. The junction had 5 bases not matched to a gene; V was cut back by 0 bases and J by 5 bases. Germline V CDR1 and CDR2: SGHRS, YFSETQ. The CDR3 sequence: CASSLEGQGAIETQYF. The DNA for the CDR3 is TGCGCCAGCAGCTTGGAGGGACAGGGGGCGATTGAGACCCAGTACTTC.

The V gene is TRBV29-1, the J gene TRBJ1-1; TRBD1 matches at 11 bases. This CDR3 spans 18 amino acids. V was clipped by 5 bases and J by 0 bases; unmatched bases: 14. Germline V gives CDR1 SQVTM, CDR2 ANQGSEA. CDR3 sequence (DNA): TGCAGCGTTTTTCTTGGGACAGGGGGTTCATGGATGAACACTGAAGCTTTCTTT. Its translation: CSVFLGTGGSWMNTEAFF. Full variable domain (remainder filled in from reference TRBV29-1 and TRBJ1-1): SAVISQKPSRDICQRGTSLTIQCQVDSQVTMMFWYRQQPGQSLTLIATANQGSEATYESGFVIDKFPISRPNLTFSTLTVSNMSPEDSSIYLCSVFLGTGGSWMNTEAFFGQGTRLTVV.

In its sample, this clonotype was seen many times. This chain links TRBV27 with TRBJ1-1, with 10 bases that match TRBD1. Germline assignment: CDR1 MNHEY and CDR2 SMNVEV (reference sequence). J was trimmed by 4 bases and V by 9 bases; bases with no gene match: 5. CDR3 size: 13 residues. The CDR3 nucleotides are TGTGCCAGTTCGACAGGGGGCGGCACTGAAGCTTTCTTT. Amino acid sequence: CASSTGGGTEAFF.

This clonotype showed up many times. The chain has TRBV2 and TRBJ1-1, with a tentative D call TRBD1 (5 bases). V lost 2 bases to trimming and J lost 1 base, with 5 bases between them. The CDR3 covers 13 residues. Germline CDR1 is SNHLY and CDR2 is FYNNEI. The CDR3 coding sequence is TGTGCCAGCAGTGAAAGGGGGAACACTGAAGCTTTCTTT. Protein sequence: CASSERGNTEAFF.

The chain is built from TRBV20-1 and TRBJ2-7; tentative D call: TRBD2 (5 bases). From germline, CDR1 is DFQATT and CDR2 SNEGSKA (reference sequence). CDR3 length: 13 amino acids. V was clipped by 3 bases and J by 0 bases, with 9 bases between them. The CDR3 DNA is TGCAGTGCTAGCCTAGCCGGCTCCTACGAGCAGTACTTC. Its protein is CSASLAGSYEQYF.

The chain uses TRBV7-6 and TRBJ2-5; possible D gene TRBD2, 6 bases. Germline V lookup: CDR1 SGHVS, CDR2 FNYEAQ. This CDR3 contains 17 residues. V gave up 2 bases and J gave up 2 bases, with 18 bases separating them. The CDR3 loop reads CASSLPPGAADQETQYF. The CDR3 DNA follows: TGTGCCAGCAGCTTACCCCCGGGAGCAGCAGATCAAGAGACCCAGTACTTC.

The rearrangement uses TRBV7-3 and TRBJ2-2, with a possible D match to TRBD1 (6 bases). The CDR3 runs 16 residues. CDR1 and CDR2 from the germline V gene are SGHTA and FQGTGA. The V and J ends lost 2 bases and 1 base respectively, with 11 bases between them. The CDR3 reads CASSLEPTGNTGELFF. The CDR3 DNA reads as TGTGCCAGCAGCTTAGAACCGACAGGGAACACCGGGGAGCTGTTTTTT.

This clonotype was picked up a small number of times. This chain links TRBV11-3 with TRBJ2-1, with a possible D match to TRBD1 (6 bases). Trimming took off 5 bases at V and 2 bases at J, with 13 bases between the two ends. CDR1 and CDR2 (germline): SGHNT, YENEEA. This CDR3 has 15 amino acids. Here the CDR3 DNA reads TGTGCCAGCAGCCCCCAGGCAGGGGCCTACAATGAGCAGTTCTTC. It is translated as CASSPQAGAYNEQFF.

This clonotype was observed a handful of times. The chain couples TRBV29-1 to TRBJ1-2; the match to TRBD1 covers 9 bases. The CDR3 length is 14 residues. Germline CDR1 is SQVTM and CDR2 is ANQGSEA. V was pared by 7 bases and J by 7 bases, with 13 bases of the junction left unmatched. In DNA, the CDR3 is TGCAGCGCCCTAACGTCACAGGGGGCAGGTGGCTACACCTTC. The encoded protein is CSALTSQGAGGYTF.

The V call is TRBV20-1, the J call TRBJ1-1, with D tentatively TRBD1 (5 bases). V was pared by 6 bases and J by 3 bases, with 11 bases between. Germline values: CDR1 DFQATT, CDR2 SNEGSKA (reference sequence). The CDR3 runs to 12 residues. CDR3 DNA: TGCAGTGCGTCTGGGGCCTACACTGAAGCTTTCTTT. Its protein product is CSASGAYTEAFF.

The genes are TRBV20-1 and TRBJ2-7, with D perhaps TRBD1 (5 bases). The V and J ends lost 0 bases and 2 bases respectively, with 11 bases between them. Per germline, CDR1 DFQATT and CDR2 SNEGSKA (reference sequence). The CDR3 is made up of 14 amino acids. The CDR3 DNA reads TGCAGTGCTAGAGATATGGACAACGCCTACGAGCAGTACTTC. Translation: CSARDMDNAYEQYF.

This clonotype was picked up a small number of times. The rearrangement uses TRBV9 and TRBJ2-7, with D uncertain. Germline assignment: CDR1 SGDLS and CDR2 YYNGEE. The CDR3 is 17 residues long. V gave up 2 bases and J gave up 4 bases, with 22 bases separating them. The CDR3 spells CASSVGRAIPDIYEQYV. The DNA of the CDR3 is TGTGCCAGCAGCGTGGGCCGGGCTATACCCGATATATACGAGCAGTACGTC.

In this sample, this clonotype turned up many times. This sequence joins TRBV5-1 and TRBJ1-2; D is undetermined. This CDR3 contains 14 residues. Per germline, CDR1 SGHRS and CDR2 YFSETQ. The V and J ends lost 4 bases and 3 bases respectively, with 13 bases between them. CDR3 in amino acids: CASSLYYGDYGYTF. CDR3 DNA: TGCGCCAGCAGCCTTTACTACGGCGACTATGGCTACACCTTC. Supplemented by reference TRBV5-1 and TRBJ1-2, the full variable domain reads KAGVTQTPRYLIKTRGQQVTLSCSPISGHRSVSWYQQTPGQGLQFLFEYFSETQRNKGNFPGRFSGRQFSNSRSEMNVSTLELGDSALYLCASSLYYGDYGYTFGSGTRLTVV.

The chain has TRBV5-1 and TRBJ1-1; D unclear. Per the germline V gene, CDR1 is SGHRS and CDR2 is YFSETQ. The CDR3 is 14 amino acids. V dropped 4 bases and J dropped 7 bases, with 17 bases sitting between them. DNA of the CDR3: TGCGCCAGCAGCCCGCAGGTTATATACATTGAAGCTTTCTTT. It is translated as CASSPQVIYIEAFF.

This clonotype has a count of ten or more. V is TRBV18 and J is TRBJ2-1; a possible D gene is TRBD1 (7 bases). Germline V gives CDR1 KGHSH, CDR2 LQKENI. Between the trimmed V and J ends, which lost 6 bases and 4 bases, there was a span of 16 bases. CDR3 size: 15 residues. The CDR3 DNA reads TGTGCCAGCTCCCGGGGGCCAGGGGGTTACAATGAGCAGTTCTTC. It translates to CASSRGPGGYNEQFF.

This clonotype came up many times. The V call is TRBV4-1, the J call TRBJ1-1, with D maybe TRBD1 (5 bases). V was cut by 1 base and J by 2 bases, with 8 bases left in between. Germline V gene lookup returns CDR1 MGHRA and CDR2 YSYEKL. This CDR3 spans 14 amino acids. CDR3 loop: CASSQVQVNTEAFF. As DNA, the CDR3 is TGCGCCAGCAGCCAAGTACAGGTAAACACTGAAGCTTTCTTT.

This chain joins TRBV7-9 and TRBJ1-1; D may be TRBD1 (5 bases). The CDR3 totals 14 residues. Germline CDR1 is SEHNR and CDR2 is FQNEAQ (reference sequence). Trimming removed 5 bases at V and 1 base at J, with 11 bases between. The CDR3 nucleotides read TGTGCCAGCAGCCTCAGGGAGGCGAACACTGAAGCTTTCTTT. Encoded protein: CASSLREANTEAFF.

This sequence joins TRBV13 and TRBJ1-2, with D possibly matching TRBD1 (5 bases). The CDR3 is made up of 14 amino acids. Looked up from germline, CDR1 is PRHDT and CDR2 is FYEKMQ (reference sequence). The V end was cut by 6 bases, the J end by 4 bases, with 15 bases between. CDR3 residues: CASSWVRVGYGYTF. Written as DNA, the CDR3 is TGTGCCAGCAGTTGGGTCAGGGTCGGCTATGGCTACACCTTC.

This clonotype was counted a few times. The chain joins TRBV28 to TRBJ2-7; tentatively, D is TRBD1 (5 bases). Germline CDR1 MDHEN, CDR2 SYDVKM. Trimming left V 4 bases short and J 2 bases short, with 12 bases between. CDR3 length: 14 residues. CDR3 protein: CASSSSDTTYEQYF. The CDR3 DNA follows: TGTGCCAGCAGTTCCTCGGACACGACCTACGAGCAGTACTTC.

The CDR3 coding sequence is TGTGCCAGCAGCGGCACGAACACCGGGGAGCTGTTTTTT. Its translation: CASSGTNTGELFF. V gene TRBV9 combines with J gene TRBJ2-2; no clear D gene. The germline CDR1 and CDR2 sequences are SGDLS and YYNGEE. The length of the CDR3 is 13 residues. V lost 3 bases to trimming and J lost 0 bases, with 3 bases between them.

Only a few counts were recorded for this clonotype. The rearrangement links TRBV5-1 to TRBJ1-4, with a possible D match to TRBD1 (5 bases). Germline CDR1 is SGHRS and CDR2 is YFSETQ. This CDR3 has 15 amino acids. Trimming removed 1 base at V and 9 bases at J, with 16 bases between. The CDR3 here is CASSLQGRTKKKLFF. The CDR3 DNA is TGCGCCAGCAGCTTGCAGGGACGGACTAAGAAAAAACTGTTTTTT. Full variable domain (remainder filled in from reference TRBV5-1 and TRBJ1-4): KAGVTQTPRYLIKTRGQQVTLSCSPISGHRSVSWYQQTPGQGLQFLFEYFSETQRNKGNFPGRFSGRQFSNSRSEMNVSTLELGDSALYLCASSLQGRTKKKLFFGSGTQLSVL.

This clonotype has only a few counts. The chain has TRBV6-1 and TRBJ1-1; 8 positions match TRBD1. V shed 8 bases and J 5 bases; nucleotides not matched to a gene: 7. The CDR3 loop spans 13 amino acids. Germline-derived CDR1 and CDR2 are MNHNS and SASEGT. CDR3 in DNA: TGTGCCAGCGCGGACAGGGTCAATACTGAAGCTTTCTTT. Translated: CASADRVNTEAFF.

This clonotype was seen many times. The chain is built from TRBV28 and TRBJ2-6, with D uncertain. V was clipped by 7 bases and J by 1 base, with 14 bases between them. The germline gives CDR1 MDHEN, CDR2 SYDVKM. CDR3 length equals 16 residues. The CDR3 region is CASTVYTGSGANVLTF. CDR3 DNA: TGTGCCAGCACCGTTTATACTGGGTCTGGGGCCAACGTCCTGACTTTC. Using reference TRBV28 and TRBJ2-6 for the parts outside the CDR3, the full variable domain is DVKVTQSSRYLVKRTGEKVFLECVQDMDHENMFWYRQDPGLGLRLIYFSYDVKMKEKGDIPEGYSVSREKKERFSLILESASTNQTSMYLCASTVYTGSGANVLTFGAGSRLTVL.

The sample holds a few counts of this clonotype. The rearrangement links TRBV5-1 to TRBJ2-1; TRBD2 matches at 11 bases. Germline V gene sequence: CDR1 SGHRS, CDR2 YFSETQ. CDR3 length: 13 amino acids. V lost 8 bases and J lost 8; bases outside the gene matches: 6. CDR3 residues: CASRSGRDYEQFF. As DNA, the CDR3 is TGCGCCAGTCGTAGCGGGAGGGATTATGAGCAGTTCTTC. The full variable domain, rest sourced from reference TRBV5-1 and TRBJ2-1, is KAGVTQTPRYLIKTRGQQVTLSCSPISGHRSVSWYQQTPGQGLQFLFEYFSETQRNKGNFPGRFSGRQFSNSRSEMNVSTLELGDSALYLCASRSGRDYEQFFGPGTRLTVL.